This T cell receptor (beta chain) was captured by sequencing in a study of blood T cell repertoires in COVID-19. The CDR3 length is 13 residues. V gave up 7 bases and J gave up 1 base, with 10 bases separating them. CDR1 and CDR2 from the germline V gene are SEHNR and FQNEAQ (reference sequence). Clones were sequenced by immunoSEQ multiplex PCR, and TCRdb holds only the in-frame ones, with some missing. Altogether about 250,000 clones are present, approximately 88% being singletons, with the ten largest covering 2.6%. Individuals aged about 18 to 95 years were recruited from 24 US areas. The chain combines TRBV7-9 with TRBJ1-1, with D unresolved. The TCR was taken from a woman in her twenties or thirties with acute COVID-19. The sequencing sample was made of PBMCs or T cells enriched from blood (not recorded which). CDR3 nucleotide sequence: TGTGCCAGCACCTTTCCGGGGAACACTGAAGCTTTCTTT. Residues: CASTFPGNTEAFF.